The rows below give T cell receptor beta chains drawn from one sample of a study of regulatory T cells in long-lasting Graves disease. TCRdb re-derived calls from the multiplex PCR reads in MiXCR, one entry per CDR3 protein. This table holds around 400,000 distinct CDR3 sequences, approximately 15% found once. This sample was also put to use in a study of T cells in Graves' hyperthyroidism and ophthalmopathy.

Sequenced material: peripheral blood mononuclear cells (PBMCs), taken at new diagnosis, from a patient treated with antithyroid drugs. All receptors derive from a woman aged 40 to 55 with Graves disease. Both conserved end residues are part of each CDR3.

TRBJ2-1 TRBV5-4 CASSAVSEQFF
TRBJ2-5 TRBV29-1 CSVEDLVGRVAGETQYF
TRBJ2-7 TRBV5-4 CATAPGGRYEQYF
TRBJ1-1 TRBV10-3 CAIRDARMNTEAFF
TRBJ2-5 TRBV29-1 CSVVGTPSWETQYF
TRBJ1-1 TRBV13 CASSLYDISDTEAFF
TRBJ2-5 TRBV25-1 CASSESRTGALGGETQYF
TRBJ2-3 TRBV12-3/TRBV12-4 CASSQHSRTSGRDTQYF
TRBJ1-3 TRBV20-1 CSARVRGANTIYF
TRBJ2-6 TRBV10-3 CAISESSVAGANVLTF
TRBJ2-2 TRBV29-1 CSVFMGLADTNTGELFF
TRBJ1-4 TRBV18 CASSPAGGGEKLFF
TRBJ2-1 TRBV19 CASSIGRPDEQFF
TRBJ2-1 TRBV6-1 CASRPQGLAQRGAYNEQFF
TRBJ1-4 TRBV28 CASTHNEKLFF
TRBJ2-7 TRBV7-9 CASSSSGIYEQYF
TRBJ2-2 TRBV7-6 CASSPMLGGLGTGELFF
TRBJ2-7 TRBV20-1 CSARGRPSGSVYEQYF
TRBJ2-2 TRBV12-3/TRBV12-4 CASSVAGELFF
TRBJ1-5 TRBV5-1 CASSPGPSNQPQHF
TRBJ2-7 TRBV5-1 CASSSNDGYEQYF
TRBJ2-7 TRBV13 CASSPKTSGRGEQYF
TRBJ2-5 TRBV15 CATSRDRVGTGDGETQYF
TRBJ2-7 TRBV9 CAPTYEQYF
TRBJ1-2 TRBV15 CATSSRPRADGYTF
TRBJ2-3 TRBV5-1 CASSPDSPTDTQYF
TRBJ2-5 TRBV28 CASRPIGTGGGRVKTQYF
TRBJ1-4 TRBV2 CASRQGAGEKLFF
TRBJ1-2 TRBV24-1 CATGDNYGYTF
TRBJ2-1 TRBV11-3 CASSPTGLAGPRGNEQFF
TRBJ1-5 TRBV19 CASSKSLGGGGQPQHF
TRBJ2-7 TRBV12-3/TRBV12-4 CASSWGASVPYEQYF
TRBJ1-5 TRBV10-3 CAIRAGFGQPQHF
TRBJ2-1 TRBV13 CAGSLGTSKYNEQFF
TRBJ1-2 TRBV3-1 CASSPTPTGQNYGYTF
TRBJ2-7 TRBV28 CASSSQLTGFSSGRTPYEQYF
TRBJ1-3 TRBV4-2 CASSPWAGLSSGNTIYF
TRBJ2-1 TRBV15 CATSPRAGQHNEQFF
TRBJ2-7 TRBV7-8 CASSSQQGTSYEQYF
TRBJ1-5 TRBV5-1 CASSLVAGEGQPQHF
TRBJ1-1 TRBV7-9 CASSLEGTGPYGWSFMNTEAFF
TRBJ2-2 TRBV5-1 CASSIGSAGTGELFF
TRBJ2-5 TRBV29-1 CSVDGTSGRGGETQYF
TRBJ1-6 TRBV4-1 CASSLIAGSNSPLHF
TRBJ2-6 TRBV12-3/TRBV12-4 CASSFQGATGANVLTF
TRBJ2-3 TRBV19 CASSRRRGAGTDTQYF
TRBJ1-1 TRBV14 CASSQVAGSAFF
TRBJ2-3 TRBV3-1 CASSPGPGTQYF
TRBJ1-3 TRBV2 CATSSSGSGNTIYF